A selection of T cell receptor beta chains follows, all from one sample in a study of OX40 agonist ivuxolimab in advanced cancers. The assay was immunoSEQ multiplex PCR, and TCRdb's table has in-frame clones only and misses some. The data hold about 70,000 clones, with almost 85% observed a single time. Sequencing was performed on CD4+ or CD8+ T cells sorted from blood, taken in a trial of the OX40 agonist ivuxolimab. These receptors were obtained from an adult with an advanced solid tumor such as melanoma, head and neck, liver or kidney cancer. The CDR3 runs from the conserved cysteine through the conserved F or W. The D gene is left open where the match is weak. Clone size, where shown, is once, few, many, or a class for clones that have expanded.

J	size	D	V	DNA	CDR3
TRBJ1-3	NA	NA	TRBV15	TGTGCCACCAGCAGAGATCCGGGCAGGGGCCTCGGAAACACCATATATTTT	CATSRDPGRGLGNTIYF
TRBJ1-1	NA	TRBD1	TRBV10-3	TGTGCCATCAGTCCCGGACAGGCAGGGAACACTGAAGCTTTCTTT	CAISPGQAGNTEAFF
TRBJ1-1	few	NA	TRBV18	TGTGCCAGCTCACCCGATTACGGGGACACTGAAGCTTTCTTT	CASSPDYGDTEAFF
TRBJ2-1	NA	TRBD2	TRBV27	TGTGCCAGCAAACTAGCGGGAGGATCCGAGCAGTTCTTC	CASKLAGGSEQFF
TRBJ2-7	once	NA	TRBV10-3	TGTGCCATCACCTCTGATACCTACGAGCAGTACTTC	CAITSDTYEQYF
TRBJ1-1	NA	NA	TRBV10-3	TGTGCCATCACCCCGGACAGTGACACTGAAGCTTTCTTT	CAITPDSDTEAFF
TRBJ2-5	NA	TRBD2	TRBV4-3	TGCGCCAGCAGCCAAGATCTTTTAGAGAGCGGGGGGCCCCAAGAGACCCAGTACTTC	CASSQDLLESGGPQETQYF
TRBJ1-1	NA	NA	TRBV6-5	TGTGCCAGCAGTTACCAGGGTATGAGAACTGAAGCTTTCTTT	CASSYQGMRTEAFF
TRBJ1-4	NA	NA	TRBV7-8	TGTGCCAGCAGCACTTTCACGGGGGGCGGTGAAAAACTGTTTTTT	CASSTFTGGGEKLFF
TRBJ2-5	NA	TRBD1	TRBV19	TGTGCCCTACAGGGGGCACATCAAGAGACCCAGTACTTC	CALQGAHQETQYF
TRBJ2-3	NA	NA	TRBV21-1	TGTGCCATCTGGAGTAGCAGAAGCACAGATACGCAGTATTTT	CAIWSSRSTDTQYF
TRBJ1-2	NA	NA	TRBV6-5	TGTGCCAGCAGTTACTCGATACGGCTCCGGGGCTACACCTTC	CASSYSIRLRGYTF
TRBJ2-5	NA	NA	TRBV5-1	TGCGCCAGCAGCTATAATAGGCAAGAGACCCAGTACTTC	CASSYNRQETQYF
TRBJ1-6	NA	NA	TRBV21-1	TGTGCCAGCAGCAAAACAGGACACCATAATTCACCCCTCCACTTT	CASSKTGHHNSPLHF
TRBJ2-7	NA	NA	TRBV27	TGTGCCAGCAGTTCTTCCTACGAGCAGTACTTC	CASSSSYEQYF
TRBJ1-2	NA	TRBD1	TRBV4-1	TGCGCCAGCAGCCAAGCGGGACAGGGTTTAGGGTATGGCTACACCTTC	CASSQAGQGLGYGYTF
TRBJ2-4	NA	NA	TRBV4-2	TGTGCCAGCAGCCAAGGGTCGGTGGGCGCGGGGACCAAAAACATTCAGTACTTC	CASSQGSVGAGTKNIQYF
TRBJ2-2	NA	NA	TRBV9	TGTGCCAGCAGCCTTCCTCCAGCGAACACCGGGGAGCTGTTTTTT	CASSLPPANTGELFF
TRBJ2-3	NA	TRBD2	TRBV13	TGTGCCAGCAGCCTCCGTTTTACTAGCGCCACAGATACGCAGTATTTT	CASSLRFTSATDTQYF
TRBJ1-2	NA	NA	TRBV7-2	TGTGCCAGCAGCTTTTCCCCCAAGGACGGTTCCGGCTACACCTTC	CASSFSPKDGSGYTF
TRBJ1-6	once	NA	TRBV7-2	TGTGCCAGCAGCTTAGCGAGGGGGTCCCTCTTAGGCTCACCCCTCCACTTT	CASSLARGSLLGSPLHF
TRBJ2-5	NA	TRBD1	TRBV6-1	TGTGCCAGCACAGTGGGACAGGGAAAGGAGACCCAGTACTTC	CASTVGQGKETQYF
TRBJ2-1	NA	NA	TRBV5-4	TGTGCCAGCAGCCCGGCCAGCTCCTACAATGAGCAGTTCTTC	CASSPASSYNEQFF
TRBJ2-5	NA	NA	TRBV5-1	TGCGCCAGCAGCTTGGCCCAAGAGACCCAGTACTTC	CASSLAQETQYF
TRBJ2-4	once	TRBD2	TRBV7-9	TGTGCCAGCAGCTCATCCCACCTGGGACTAGCGATAACCAAAAACATTCAGTACTTC	CASSSSHLGLAITKNIQYF
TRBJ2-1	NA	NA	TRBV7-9	TGTGCCAGCAGCTTATCTCGACTAGAGGTGACTTCCTACAATGAGCAGTTCTTC	CASSLSRLEVTSYNEQFF
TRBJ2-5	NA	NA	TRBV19	TGTGCCAGTAACCAGCAGCGAGAAGAGACCCAGTACTTC	CASNQQREETQYF
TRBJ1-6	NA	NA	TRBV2	TGTGCCAGCAGTGATGTGCTTGGGGTGGCGGGTAATTCACCCCTCCACTTT	CASSDVLGVAGNSPLHF
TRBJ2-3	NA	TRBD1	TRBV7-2	TGTGCCAGCAGACGGACAGGGCGGGTAGCAGATACGCAGTATTTT	CASRRTGRVADTQYF
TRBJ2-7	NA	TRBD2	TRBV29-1	TGCAGCGTTGTAGGGCTAGCGGGAGCCTCCGGCTACGAGCAGTACTTC	CSVVGLAGASGYEQYF
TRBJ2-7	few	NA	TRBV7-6	TGTGCCAGCAGCTTAGCGGAGGGTGGCGAGCAGTACTTC	CASSLAEGGEQYF
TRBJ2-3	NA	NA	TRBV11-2	TGTGCCAGCAGCTTAGATGGGGTAGGAGATACGCAGTATTTT	CASSLDGVGDTQYF
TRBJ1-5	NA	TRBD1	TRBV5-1	TGCGCCAGCAGCAAACAGGGGGCCCGAAATCAGCCCCAGCATTTT	CASSKQGARNQPQHF
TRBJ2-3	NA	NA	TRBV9	TGTGCCAGCAGCGCCGCGAGGTGGGGGGTCACAGATACGCAGTATTTT	CASSAARWGVTDTQYF
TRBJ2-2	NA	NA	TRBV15	TGTGCCACCAGCAGAGTGCTGGCAGGGAACACCGGGGAGCTGTTTTTT	CATSRVLAGNTGELFF
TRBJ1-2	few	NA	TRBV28	TGTGCCAGCAGCCCGGGGGGCTATGGCTACACCTTC	CASSPGGYGYTF
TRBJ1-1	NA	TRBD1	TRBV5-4	TGTGCCAGCAGCTTGGCCAGGGGGAGCATGAACACTGAAGCTTTCTTT	CASSLARGSMNTEAFF
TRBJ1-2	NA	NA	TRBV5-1	TGCGCCAGCAGCTTGTTCCCAGGAGTGAACTATGGCTACACCTTC	CASSLFPGVNYGYTF
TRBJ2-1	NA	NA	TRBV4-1	TGCGCCAGCAGCCAAGCTGGGGACAATGAGCAGTTCTTC	CASSQAGDNEQFF
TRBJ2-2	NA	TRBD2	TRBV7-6	TGTGCCAGCAGCCCATACGGGGGGATGAACACCGGGGAGCTGTTTTTT	CASSPYGGMNTGELFF
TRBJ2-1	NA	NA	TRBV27	TGTGCCAGCAGTCAGGGGTCTAGCGCGGTTCTTGGTGAGCAGTTCTTC	CASSQGSSAVLGEQFF
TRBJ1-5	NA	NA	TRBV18	TGTGCCAGCTCACCATCCCATAGCAATCAGCCCCAGCATTTT	CASSPSHSNQPQHF
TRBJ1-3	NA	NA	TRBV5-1	TGCGCCAGCAGCTTGGGGACAGCCGGAAACACCATATATTTT	CASSLGTAGNTIYF
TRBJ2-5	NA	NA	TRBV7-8	TGTGCCAGCAGCCCCCAGCGGTCCCAAGAGACCCAGTACTTC	CASSPQRSQETQYF
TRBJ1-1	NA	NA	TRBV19	TGTGCCAGTAGTATACAGCCGAACACTGAAGCTTTCTTT	CASSIQPNTEAFF